Given below is one T cell receptor beta chain in context. Its antigen remains unknown. The CDR3 is made up of 15 amino acids. Looked up from germline, CDR1 is SGHAT and CDR2 is FQNNGV. V shed 5 bases and J 3 bases; nucleotides not matched to a gene: 3. This sample is drawn from a study of shared clonotypes between healthy human individuals. Points from the study as a whole: Rarefaction showed sorted-subset sequencing was incomplete despite large depth. Clonotype sharing across donors was expected to vary with sequencing depth.

Produced via immunoSEQ multiplex PCR; TCRdb's table is partial and in-frame only. This sample has under 1,900,000 clones; just under 99% occur once, and the top ten carry around 0.33%. The chain couples TRBV11-2 to TRBJ2-1; 11 bases agree with TRBD2. The receptor's source is a young man in good health. Material for sequencing was naive CD4+ T cells sorted from blood. Described subset: CD45RA+ positively selected. The DNA of the CDR3 is TGTGCCAGCAGCCAGACTAGCGGGGTCTACAATGAGCAGTTCTTC. Amino acid sequence: CASSQTSGVYNEQFF.